This note documents a single TCR beta chain sequence. Its antigen remains unknown. This specimen belongs to a study of T cell repertoires in cytomegalovirus infection. Background on the study: The authors relied on CMV epitopes, both recently identified HLA-C-restricted and well-studied HLA-B-restricted. CMV infection together with matching HLA type was indicated by public TCR beta signatures. General observations from the study: Ex vivo responses were dominated by HLA-C-restricted CMV-specific TCR beta clonotypes.

The germline V and J ends were trimmed by 1 base and 8 bases, with 13 bases remaining between them. Germline V CDR1 and CDR2: SGHVS, FNYEAQ. The CDR3 consists of 14 residues. TCRdb fed the reads into MiXCR, producing one record per CDR3 protein. The data show a few hundred thousand distinct CDR3 sequences, under 45% seen once. This chain links TRBV7-6 with TRBJ2-3; no reliable D call. The clonotype comes from a human donor in good health (CMV status not recorded). Some clones in this sample may be carry-over from other donors' samples. Sequenced here: cultured PBMCs, sampled from culture after CMV antigen stimulation. The CDR3 DNA is TGTGCCAGCAGCTTAGAACAGTATGTGGGTACGCAGTATTTT. Translating it yields CASSLEQYVGTQYF.